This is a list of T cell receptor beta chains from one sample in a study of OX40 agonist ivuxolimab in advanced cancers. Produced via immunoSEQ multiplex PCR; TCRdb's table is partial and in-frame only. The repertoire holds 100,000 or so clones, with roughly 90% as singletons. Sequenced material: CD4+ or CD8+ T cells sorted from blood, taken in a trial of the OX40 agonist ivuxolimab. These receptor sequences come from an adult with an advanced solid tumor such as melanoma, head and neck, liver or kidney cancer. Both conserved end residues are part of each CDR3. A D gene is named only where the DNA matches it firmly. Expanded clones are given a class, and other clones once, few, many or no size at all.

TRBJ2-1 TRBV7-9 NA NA TGTGCCAGCAGCTTGGGCTTAGGGGACAATGAGCAGTTCTTC CASSLGLGDNEQFF
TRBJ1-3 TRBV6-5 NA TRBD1 TGTGCCAGCAGTACTGGGACAGGGAAAGGAAACACCATATATTTT CASSTGTGKGNTIYF
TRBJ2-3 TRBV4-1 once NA TGCGCCAGCAGCCAACCCAGGGGGGCAGATACGCAGTATTTT CASSQPRGADTQYF
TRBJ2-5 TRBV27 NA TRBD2 TGTGCCAGCATCCCACTAGCGGGGGGAGAGACCCAGTACTTC CASIPLAGGETQYF
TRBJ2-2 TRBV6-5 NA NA TGTGCCAGCAGCGGGAGGAACACCGGGGAGCTGTTTTTT CASSGRNTGELFF
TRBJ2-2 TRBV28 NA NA TGTGCCAGCAGTTTTCTGGGGCTTGATAGGGTCTTCACCGGGGAGCTGTTTTTT CASSFLGLDRVFTGELFF
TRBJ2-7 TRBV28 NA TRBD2 TGTGCCAGCAGCTTGGGAGGGGCCGTAGAGCAGTACTTC CASSLGGAVEQYF
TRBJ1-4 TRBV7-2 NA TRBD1 TGTGCCAGCAGCCCCGGACAGGGCAGGGGCACTAATGAAAAACTGTTTTTT CASSPGQGRGTNEKLFF
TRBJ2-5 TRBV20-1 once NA TGCAGTGCTAGTTTGTTGGAGACCCAGTACTTC CSASLLETQYF
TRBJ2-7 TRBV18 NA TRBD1 TGTGCCAGCTCACCGGGAACAGGGGCCTACGAGCAGTACTTC CASSPGTGAYEQYF
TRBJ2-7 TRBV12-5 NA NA TGTGCTAGTGGTTTGGTAGGTGGAAACTACGAGCAGTACTTC CASGLVGGNYEQYF
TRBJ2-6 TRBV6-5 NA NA TGTGCCAGCAGGGGGCTGACTGGGGCCAACGTCCTGACTTTC CASRGLTGANVLTF
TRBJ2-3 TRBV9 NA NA TGTGCCAGCAGCTTACTGCCGAGCACAGATACGCAGTATTTT CASSLLPSTDTQYF
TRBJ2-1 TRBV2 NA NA TGTGCCAGCAGTAGACAGAGCTCCTACAATGAGCAGTTCTTC CASSRQSSYNEQFF
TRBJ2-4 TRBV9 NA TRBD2 TGTGCCAGCAGCGCCTCAACCGGGACTAGCGGAAGGGAAAACATTCAGTACTTC CASSASTGTSGRENIQYF
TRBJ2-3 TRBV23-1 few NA TGCGCCAGCAGTCAATCAAATTTCGAGCGGGCCACAGATACGCAGTATTTT CASSQSNFERATDTQYF
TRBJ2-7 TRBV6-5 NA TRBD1 TGTGCCAGCAGGACCGGGACAGGGCGTTACGAGCAGTACTTC CASRTGTGRYEQYF
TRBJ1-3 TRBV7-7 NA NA TGTGCTAGCAGCTTTTGTGGGGAATCTGGAAACACCATATATTTT CASSFCGESGNTIYF
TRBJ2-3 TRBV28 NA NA TGTGCCAGCACGGCTTGGACCACAGATACGCAGTATTTT CASTAWTTDTQYF
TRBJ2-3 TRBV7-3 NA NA TGTGCCAGCAGCGACCTAGGTACGCAGTATTTT CASSDLGTQYF
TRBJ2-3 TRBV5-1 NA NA TGCGCCAGCAGCTTGTCGTCGGGAGTAGATACGCAGTATTTT CASSLSSGVDTQYF
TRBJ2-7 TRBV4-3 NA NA TGCGCCAGCAGCCAAGAGTGGCAGACATACGAGCAGTACTTC CASSQEWQTYEQYF
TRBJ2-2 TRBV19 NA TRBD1 TGTGCCAGTAGTAGGACCCTAGGGACAGCGAACACCGGGGAGCTGTTTTTT CASSRTLGTANTGELFF
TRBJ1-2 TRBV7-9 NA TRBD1 TGTGCCAGCAGCGCCGCAACCAAGGGGGCTATTAACTATGGCTACACCTTC CASSAATKGAINYGYTF
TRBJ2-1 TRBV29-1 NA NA TGCAGCGTGAACAGGGTGGATGAGCAGTTCTTC CSVNRVDEQFF
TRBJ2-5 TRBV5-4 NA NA TGTGCCAGCAGCCCTGCCAGACAGATGCAAGAGACCCAGTACTTC CASSPARQMQETQYF
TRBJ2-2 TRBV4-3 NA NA TGCGCCAGCAGCCAAGCGGGGTCCGGGGAGCTGTTTTTT CASSQAGSGELFF
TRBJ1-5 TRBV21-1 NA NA TGTGCCAGCAGCAAATTCGGCGTAAAACTGCCCCAGCATTTT CASSKFGVKLPQHF